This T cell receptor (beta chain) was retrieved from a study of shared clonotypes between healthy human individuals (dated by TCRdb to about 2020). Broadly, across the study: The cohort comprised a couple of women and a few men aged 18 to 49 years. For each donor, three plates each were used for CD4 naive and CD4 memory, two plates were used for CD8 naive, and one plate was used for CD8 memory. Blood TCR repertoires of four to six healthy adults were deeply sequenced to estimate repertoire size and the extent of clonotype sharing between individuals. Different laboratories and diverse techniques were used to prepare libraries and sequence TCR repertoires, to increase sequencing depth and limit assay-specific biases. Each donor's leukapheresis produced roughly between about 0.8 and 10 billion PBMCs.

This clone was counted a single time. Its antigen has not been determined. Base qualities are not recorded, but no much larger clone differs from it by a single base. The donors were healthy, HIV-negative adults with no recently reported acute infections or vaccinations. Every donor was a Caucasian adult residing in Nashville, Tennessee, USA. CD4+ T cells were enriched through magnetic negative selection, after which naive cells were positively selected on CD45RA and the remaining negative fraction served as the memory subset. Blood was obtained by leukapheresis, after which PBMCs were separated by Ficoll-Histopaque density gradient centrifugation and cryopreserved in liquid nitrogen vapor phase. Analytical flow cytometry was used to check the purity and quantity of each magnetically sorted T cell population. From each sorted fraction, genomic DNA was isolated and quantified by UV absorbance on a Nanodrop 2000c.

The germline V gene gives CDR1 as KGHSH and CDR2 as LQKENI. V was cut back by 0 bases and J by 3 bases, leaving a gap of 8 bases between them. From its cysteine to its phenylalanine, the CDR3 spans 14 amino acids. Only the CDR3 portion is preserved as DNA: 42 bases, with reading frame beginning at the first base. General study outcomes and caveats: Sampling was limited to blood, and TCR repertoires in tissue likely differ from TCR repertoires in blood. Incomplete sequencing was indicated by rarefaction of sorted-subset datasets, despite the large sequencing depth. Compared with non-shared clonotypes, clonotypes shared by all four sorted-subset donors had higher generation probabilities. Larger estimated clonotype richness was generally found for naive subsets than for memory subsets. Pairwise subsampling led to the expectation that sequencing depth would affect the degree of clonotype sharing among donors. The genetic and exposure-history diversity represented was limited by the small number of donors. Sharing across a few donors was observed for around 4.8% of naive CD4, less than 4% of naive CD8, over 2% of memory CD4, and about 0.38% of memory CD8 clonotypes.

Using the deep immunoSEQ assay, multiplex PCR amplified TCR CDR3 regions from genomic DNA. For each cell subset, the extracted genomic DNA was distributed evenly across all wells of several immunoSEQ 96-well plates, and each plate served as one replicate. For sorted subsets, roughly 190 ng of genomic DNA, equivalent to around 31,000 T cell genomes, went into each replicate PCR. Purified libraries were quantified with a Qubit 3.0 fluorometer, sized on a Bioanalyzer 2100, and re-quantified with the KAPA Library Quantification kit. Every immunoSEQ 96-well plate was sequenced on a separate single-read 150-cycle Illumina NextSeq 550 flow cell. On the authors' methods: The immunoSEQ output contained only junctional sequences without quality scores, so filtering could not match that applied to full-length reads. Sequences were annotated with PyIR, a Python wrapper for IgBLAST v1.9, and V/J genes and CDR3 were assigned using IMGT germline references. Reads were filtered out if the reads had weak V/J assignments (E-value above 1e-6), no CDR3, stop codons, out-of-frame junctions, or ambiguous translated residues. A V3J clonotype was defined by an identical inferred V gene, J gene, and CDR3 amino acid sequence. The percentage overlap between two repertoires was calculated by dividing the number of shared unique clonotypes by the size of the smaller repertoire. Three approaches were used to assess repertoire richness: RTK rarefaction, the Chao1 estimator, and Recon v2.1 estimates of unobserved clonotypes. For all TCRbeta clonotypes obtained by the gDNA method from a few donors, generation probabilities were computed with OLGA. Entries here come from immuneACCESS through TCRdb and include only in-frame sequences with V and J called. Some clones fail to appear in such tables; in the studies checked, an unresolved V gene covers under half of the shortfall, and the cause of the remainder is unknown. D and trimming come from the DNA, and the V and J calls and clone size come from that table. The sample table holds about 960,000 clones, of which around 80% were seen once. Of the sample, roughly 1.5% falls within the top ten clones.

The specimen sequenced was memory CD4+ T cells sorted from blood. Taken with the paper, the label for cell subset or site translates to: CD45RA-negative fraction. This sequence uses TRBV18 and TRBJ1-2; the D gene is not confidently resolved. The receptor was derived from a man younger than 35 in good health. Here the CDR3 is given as CASSPPNLDYGYTF. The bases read TGTGCCAGCTCACCACCGAATCTAGACTATGGCTACACCTTC.